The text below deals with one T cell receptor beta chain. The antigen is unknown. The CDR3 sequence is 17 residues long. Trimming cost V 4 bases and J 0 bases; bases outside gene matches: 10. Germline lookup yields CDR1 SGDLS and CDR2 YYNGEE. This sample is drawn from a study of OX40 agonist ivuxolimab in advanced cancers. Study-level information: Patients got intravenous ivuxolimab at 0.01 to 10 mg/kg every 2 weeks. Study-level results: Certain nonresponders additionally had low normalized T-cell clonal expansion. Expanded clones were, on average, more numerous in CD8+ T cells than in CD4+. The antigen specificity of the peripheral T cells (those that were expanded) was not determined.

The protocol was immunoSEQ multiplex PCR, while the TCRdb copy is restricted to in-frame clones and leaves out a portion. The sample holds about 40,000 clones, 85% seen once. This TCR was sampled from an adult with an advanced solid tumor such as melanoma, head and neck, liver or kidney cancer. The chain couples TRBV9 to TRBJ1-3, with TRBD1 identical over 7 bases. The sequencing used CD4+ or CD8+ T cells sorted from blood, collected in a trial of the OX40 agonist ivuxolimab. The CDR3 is CASSPKGGVDSGNTIYF. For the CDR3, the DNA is TGTGCCAGCAGCCCCAAAGGGGGCGTCGACTCTGGAAACACCATATATTTT.